This T cell receptor beta chain appears in the sequencing data of a study of T cells in localized non-small cell lung cancer. Findings and limits, study-wide: Uninvolved adjacent lung had higher T cell clonality than tumor and all other tissues. The study sequenced only one region of the tumor. As a result, intratumor heterogeneity could not be excluded and remains possible.

Here immunoSEQ multiplex PCR was the method, and the copy in TCRdb shows in-frame clones only, minus some. The sample has 130,000 or so clones, 80% to 90% seen once. Concerning this clone: Its antigen remains unknown.

The clonotype originates from an older female donor with stage I lung adenocarcinoma. The sample consisted of peripheral blood, taken before any cancer treatment.

The CDR3 DNA is TGTGCCAGCAGCCACAATGGGGATTCAGATACGCAGTATTTT. Translating gives CASSHNGDSDTQYF. The rearrangement uses TRBV7-9 and TRBJ2-3; D is unresolved. The CDR3 sequence is 14 residues long. Per the germline V gene, CDR1 is SEHNR and CDR2 is FQNEAQ (reference sequence). Trimming left V 5 bases short and J 4 bases short, with 13 bases between. Using reference TRBV7-9 and TRBJ2-3 for the parts outside the CDR3, the full variable domain is DTGVSQNPRHKITKRGQNVTFRCDPISEHNRLYWYRQTLGQGPEFLTYFQNEAQLEKSRLLSDRFSAERPKGSFSTLEIQRTEQGDSAMYLCASSHNGDSDTQYFGPGTRLTVL.